The 14 T cell receptor beta chains below were found in one sample sequenced in a study of response to subunit inactivated influenza vaccine. TCRdb itself ran the RT-PCR reads through MiXCR, one entry per CDR3 protein. Among roughly 760,000 distinct CDR3 sequences listed, less than 25% were seen once. Here the sequenced sample was PBMCs from blood, taken roughly 5 days after vaccination. These receptors all come from a man between 45 and 60 years old who received an inactivated influenza vaccine.

This clonotype was recorded a few times. J is TRBJ2-7 and V is TRBV7-8; TRBD2 agrees at 11 bases. The CDR3 is 18 amino acids. Germline-derived CDR1 and CDR2 are SGHVS and FQNEAQ. V trimming: 4 bases; J trimming: 5 bases; junction bases outside the gene matches: 16. The CDR3 DNA reads as TGTGCCAGCAGCTACGTCGCCGGGACTAGCGGACGCGGGAACGAGCAGTACTTC. It is translated as CASSYVAGTSGRGNEQYF.

The chain uses TRBV15 and TRBJ2-3, with TRBD2 matching over 11 bases. Germline loops: CDR1 LNHNV, CDR2 YYDKDF (reference sequence). CDR3 length: 13 residues. Trimming at V came to 5 bases and at J to 7 bases, leaving 2 bases not matched to a gene. CDR3 coding DNA: TGTGCCACCAGCGGACTAGCGGGTTATACGCAGTATTTT. Translating it yields CATSGLAGYTQYF.

This clonotype appeared a few times. The chain couples TRBV7-2 to TRBJ2-7; D perhaps matches TRBD2 (5 bases). The CDR3 covers 13 residues. Germline V CDR1 and CDR2: SGHTA, FQGNSA. V was clipped by 1 base and J by 6 bases, with 10 bases between them. Here the CDR3 DNA reads TGTGCCAGCAGCTTAGATAGCGTCTCCGAGCAGTACTTC. It encodes CASSLDSVSEQYF.

In this sample, this clonotype turned up once. This chain links TRBV11-3 with TRBJ2-3; D may be TRBD2 (7 bases). V lost 5 bases to trimming and J lost 5 bases, with 14 bases between them. The germline V gene encodes CDR1 SGHNT and CDR2 YENEEA. The CDR3 extends over 14 amino acids. CDR3 sequence reads: CASSHTGREDTQYF. CDR3 in DNA: TGTGCCAGCAGCCATACAGGGAGGGAAGATACGCAGTATTTT.

This clonotype was detected many times. The rearrangement uses TRBV28 and TRBJ2-7, with 7 bases fitting TRBD1. V trimming: 5 bases; J trimming: 0 bases; junction bases outside the gene matches: 4. Looked up from germline, CDR1 is MDHEN and CDR2 is SYDVKM. The CDR3 spans 14 residues. CDR3 sequence reads: CASSNRDSSYEQYF. The CDR3, as DNA: TGTGCCAGCAGTAACCGGGACAGCTCCTACGAGCAGTACTTC.

The table lists this clonotype with a count of one. The CDR3 sequence: CASSLIEYRIQETQYF. CDR3 coding DNA: TGTGCCAGCAGCTTAATCGAATACAGGATTCAAGAGACCCAGTACTTC. V usage is TRBV7-9 and J usage is TRBJ2-5, with D tentatively TRBD1 (5 bases). Looked up from germline, CDR1 is SEHNR and CDR2 is FQNEAQ (reference sequence). The CDR3 length is 16 residues. V was pared by 2 bases and J by 2 bases, with 15 bases between.

A few counts support this clonotype. For the CDR3, the DNA is TGTGCCAGCAGCTTGCGAATCTTCCAAGAGACCCAGTACTTC. Translation gives CASSLRIFQETQYF. The V gene is TRBV7-8, the J gene TRBJ2-5; no clear D. The CDR3 runs to 14 residues. Germline V gene data show CDR1 as SGHVS and CDR2 as FQNEAQ. V lost 3 bases and J lost 1, with 9 bases in between.

In this sample, this clonotype turned up a few times. The chain uses TRBV6-1 and TRBJ1-1; 7 nucleotides line up with TRBD1. The CDR3 totals 15 residues. Germline V CDR1 and CDR2: MNHNS, SASEGT. V was clipped by 0 bases and J by 7 bases; unmatched bases: 8. Here the CDR3 DNA reads TGTGCCAGCAGTGAAGCCCCTGGGACAGCGAGTGAAGCTTTCTTT. As protein: CASSEAPGTASEAFF.

This clonotype was seen more than once but under ten times. The gene calls are TRBV12-3 or TRBV12-4 and TRBJ1-2; no firm D call. The CDR3 is made up of 16 amino acids. Trimming left V 3 bases short and J 4 bases short, with 18 bases between. The CDR3, as DNA: TGTGCCAGCAGTTTGACTAATCTGGGCGCGGGCTATGGCTACACCTTC. Amino acid sequence: CASSLTNLGAGYGYTF.

This clonotype occurred a few times. The chain uses TRBV6-1 and TRBJ2-5; the D gene is possibly TRBD1 (7 bases). This CDR3 is built from 16 residues. Germline V gene lookup returns CDR1 MNHNS and CDR2 SASEGT. V lost 5 bases, J lost 1 base, and 17 bases lay in between. CDR3 DNA sequence: TGTGCCAGCAGTCCCCAGGGGGGACCGACCCAAGAGACCCAGTACTTC. This gives the protein CASSPQGGPTQETQYF.

The CDR3 spells CASSTRIAGAAPYEQFF. The CDR3 DNA reads as TGTGCCAGCAGCACGCGAATAGCGGGAGCCGCGCCCTATGAGCAGTTCTTC. The chain links TRBV7-2 to TRBJ2-1, with 9 bases identical to TRBD2. The CDR3 contains 17 residues. Germline lookup yields CDR1 SGHTA and CDR2 FQGNSA. V lost 5 bases, J lost 8 bases, and 16 bases stayed unmatched.

CDR3 amino acids: CATSRDNRGDYSNQPQHF. CDR3 nucleotide sequence: TGTGCCACCAGCAGAGATAATCGAGGGGACTATAGCAATCAGCCCCAGCATTTT. V and J are TRBV15 and TRBJ1-5; perhaps TRBD1 as D (5 bases). The germline CDR1 and CDR2 sequences are LNHNV and YYDKDF (reference sequence). The CDR3 spans 18 residues. V lost 0 bases to trimming and J lost 0 bases, with 15 bases between them.

The rearrangement links TRBV10-3 to TRBJ2-5, with D maybe TRBD1 (5 bases). V was cut by 0 bases and J by 5 bases, with 13 bases left in between. CDR3 length equals 15 residues. In germline, CDR1 is ENHRY, CDR2 SYGVKD. The CDR3 region is CAISESSRARETQYF. In DNA, the CDR3 is TGTGCCATCAGTGAGTCGTCCAGGGCCCGGGAGACCCAGTACTTC.

V usage is TRBV5-4 and J usage is TRBJ1-1, with 9 bases fitting TRBD1. The CDR3 runs 17 residues. V lost 4 bases, J lost 1 base, and 11 bases stayed unmatched. The V gene's germline CDR1 is SGHNT and CDR2 YYREEE (reference sequence). Here the CDR3 reads CASSGGQGLTRNTEAFF. The CDR3 nucleotides read TGTGCCAGCAGCGGGGGACAGGGCCTCACACGGAACACTGAAGCTTTCTTT.